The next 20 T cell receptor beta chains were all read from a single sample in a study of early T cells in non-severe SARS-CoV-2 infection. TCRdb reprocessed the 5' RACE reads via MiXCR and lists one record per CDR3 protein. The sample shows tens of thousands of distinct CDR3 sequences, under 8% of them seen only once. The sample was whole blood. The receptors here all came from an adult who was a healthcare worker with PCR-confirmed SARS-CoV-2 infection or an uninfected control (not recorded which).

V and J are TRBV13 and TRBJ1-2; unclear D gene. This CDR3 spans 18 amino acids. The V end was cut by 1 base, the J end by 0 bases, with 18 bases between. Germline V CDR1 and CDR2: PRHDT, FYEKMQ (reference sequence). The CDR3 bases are TGTGCCAGCAGCTTAGTTAGCCGATTTGGCGGTACTAACTATGGCTACACCTTC. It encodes CASSLVSRFGGTNYGYTF.

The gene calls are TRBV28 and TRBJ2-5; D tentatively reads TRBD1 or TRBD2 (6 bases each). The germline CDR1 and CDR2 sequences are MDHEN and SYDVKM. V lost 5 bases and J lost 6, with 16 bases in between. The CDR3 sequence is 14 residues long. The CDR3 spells CASSPAGGGKTQYF. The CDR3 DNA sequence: TGTGCCAGCAGTCCAGCAGGAGGGGGGAAGACCCAGTACTTC. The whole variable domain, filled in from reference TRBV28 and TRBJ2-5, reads DVKVTQSSRYLVKRTGEKVFLECVQDMDHENMFWYRQDPGLGLRLIYFSYDVKMKEKGDIPEGYSVSREKKERFSLILESASTNQTSMYLCASSPAGGGKTQYFGPGTRLLVL.

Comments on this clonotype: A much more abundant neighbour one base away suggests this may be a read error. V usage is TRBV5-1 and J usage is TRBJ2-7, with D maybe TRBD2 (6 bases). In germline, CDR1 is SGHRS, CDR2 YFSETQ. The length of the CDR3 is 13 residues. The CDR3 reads CASREGRSCEQYF. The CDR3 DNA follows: TGCGCCAGCAGGGAGGGCAGATCCTGCGAGCAGTACTTC. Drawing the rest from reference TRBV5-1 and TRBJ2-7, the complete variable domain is KAGVTQTPRYLIKTRGQQVTLSCSPISGHRSVSWYQQTPGQGLQFLFEYFSETQRNKGNFPGRFSGRQFSNSRSEMNVSTLELGDSALYLCASREGRSCEQYFGPGTRLTVT.

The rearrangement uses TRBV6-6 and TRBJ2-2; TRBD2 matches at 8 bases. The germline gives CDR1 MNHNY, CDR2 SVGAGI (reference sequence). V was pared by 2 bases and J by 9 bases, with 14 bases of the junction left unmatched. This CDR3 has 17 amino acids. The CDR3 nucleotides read TGTGCCAGCAGTTACGGCGGAGGTACTAGCGGTAGTAGGGAGCTGTTTTTT. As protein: CASSYGGGTSGSRELFF.

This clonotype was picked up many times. As DNA, the CDR3 is TGTGCCAGCAGTTGGGCGCAGGGGGCTCACGAGCAGTACTTC. Protein sequence: CASSWAQGAHEQYF. The V call is TRBV27, the J call TRBJ2-7, with 8 bases lining up with TRBD1. The CDR3 contains 14 residues. Germline CDR1 and CDR2: MNHEY and SMNVEV (reference sequence). The junction had 7 bases not matched to a gene; V was cut back by 4 bases and J by 5 bases.

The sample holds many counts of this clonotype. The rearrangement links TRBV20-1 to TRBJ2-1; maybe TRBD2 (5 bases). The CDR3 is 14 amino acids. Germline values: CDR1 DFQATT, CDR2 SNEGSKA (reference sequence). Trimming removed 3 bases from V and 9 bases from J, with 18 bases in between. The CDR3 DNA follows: TGCAGTGCTAGGGGCGGCAGCGGCGTTGGTGAGCAGTTCTTC. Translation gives CSARGGSGVGEQFF.

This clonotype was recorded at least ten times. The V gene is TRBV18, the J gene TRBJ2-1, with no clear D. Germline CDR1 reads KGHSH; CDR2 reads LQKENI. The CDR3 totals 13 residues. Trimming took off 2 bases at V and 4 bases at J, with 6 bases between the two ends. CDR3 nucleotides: TGTGCCAGCTCACCAGAGCAATACAATGAGCAGTTCTTC. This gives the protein CASSPEQYNEQFF.

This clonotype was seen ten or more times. The CDR3 DNA reads as TGTGCCAGCAGCTTCCTAGCGGGGCTTTCCTACGAGCAGTACTTC. Encoded protein: CASSFLAGLSYEQYF. The J gene is TRBJ2-7, the V gene TRBV7-2; the match to TRBD2 covers 9 bases. J was trimmed by 1 base and V by 3 bases; bases with no gene match: 4. Germline assignment: CDR1 SGHTA and CDR2 FQGNSA. This CDR3 has 15 amino acids.

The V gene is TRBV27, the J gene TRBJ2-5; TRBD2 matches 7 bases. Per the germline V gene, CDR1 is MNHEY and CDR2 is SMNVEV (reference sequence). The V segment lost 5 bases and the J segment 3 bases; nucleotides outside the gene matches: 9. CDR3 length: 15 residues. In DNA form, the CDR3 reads TGTGCCAGCAGTCTACCCGGGGGGATGGAAGAGACCCAGTACTTC. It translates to CASSLPGGMEETQYF.

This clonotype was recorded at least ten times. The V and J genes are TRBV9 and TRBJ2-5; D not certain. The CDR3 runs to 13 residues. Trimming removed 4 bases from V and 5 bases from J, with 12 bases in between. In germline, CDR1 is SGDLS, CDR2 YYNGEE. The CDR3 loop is CASSKKAVETQYF. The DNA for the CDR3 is TGTGCCAGCAGCAAAAAGGCGGTCGAGACCCAGTACTTC. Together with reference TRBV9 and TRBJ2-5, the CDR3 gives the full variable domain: DSGVTQTPKHLITATGQRVTLRCSPRSGDLSVYWYQQSLDQGLQFLIQYYNGEERAKGNILERFSAQQFPDLHSELNLSSLELGDSALYFCASSKKAVETQYFGPGTRLLVL.

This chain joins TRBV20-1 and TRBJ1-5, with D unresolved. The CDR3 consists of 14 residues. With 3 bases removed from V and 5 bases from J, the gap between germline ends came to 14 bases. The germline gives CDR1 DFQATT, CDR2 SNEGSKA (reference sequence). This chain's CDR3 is CSARNHGRDQPQHF. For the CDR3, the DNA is TGCAGTGCTAGGAACCACGGAAGAGATCAGCCCCAGCATTTT.

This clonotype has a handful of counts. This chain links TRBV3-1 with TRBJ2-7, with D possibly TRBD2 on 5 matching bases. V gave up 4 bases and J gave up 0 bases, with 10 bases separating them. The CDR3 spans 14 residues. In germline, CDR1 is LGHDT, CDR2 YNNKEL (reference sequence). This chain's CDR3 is CASSRLGVSYEQYF. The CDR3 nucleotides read TGTGCCAGCAGCCGCCTCGGGGTCTCCTACGAGCAGTACTTC.

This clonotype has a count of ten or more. Here the CDR3 reads CATSDSREGVSPQHF. CDR3 nucleotides: TGTGCCACCAGTGATTCCAGGGAAGGGGTCTCACCCCAGCATTTT. V is TRBV24-1 and J is TRBJ1-5; possible D gene TRBD1, 5 bases. In germline, CDR1 is KGHDR, CDR2 SFDVKD. The V gene lost 2 bases and the J gene lost 10 bases, with 17 bases spanning the gap. This CDR3 spans 15 amino acids.

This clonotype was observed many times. CDR3: CASSGLAGGSSYNEQFF. In DNA, the CDR3 is TGTGCCAGCAGCGGACTAGCGGGAGGTAGCTCCTACAATGAGCAGTTCTTC. J is TRBJ2-1 and V is TRBV9; 13 nucleotides match TRBD2. The length of the CDR3 is 17 residues. The J segment lost 0 bases and the V segment lost 3 bases, leaving 3 bases of the junction unmatched. Germline V gives CDR1 SGDLS, CDR2 YYNGEE.

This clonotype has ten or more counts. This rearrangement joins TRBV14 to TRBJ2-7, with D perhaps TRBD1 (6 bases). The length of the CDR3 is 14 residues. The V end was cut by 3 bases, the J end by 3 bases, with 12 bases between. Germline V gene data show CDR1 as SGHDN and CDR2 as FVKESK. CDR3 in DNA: TGTGCCAGCAGCCACTCGACAGGATACTACGAGCAGTACTTC. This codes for CASSHSTGYYEQYF.

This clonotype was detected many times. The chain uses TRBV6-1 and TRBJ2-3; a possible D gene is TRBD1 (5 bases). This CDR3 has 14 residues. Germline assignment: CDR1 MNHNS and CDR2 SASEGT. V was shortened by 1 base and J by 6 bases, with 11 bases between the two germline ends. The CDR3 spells CASSEGVGADTQYF. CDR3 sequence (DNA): TGTGCCAGCAGTGAAGGGGTAGGGGCGGATACGCAGTATTTT.

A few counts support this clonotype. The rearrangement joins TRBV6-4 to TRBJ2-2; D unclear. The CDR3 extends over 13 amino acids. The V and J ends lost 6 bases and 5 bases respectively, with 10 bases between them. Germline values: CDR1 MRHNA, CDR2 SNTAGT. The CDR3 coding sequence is TGTGCCAGCAGCGTTGACGAAACCGGGGAGCTGTTTTTT. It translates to CASSVDETGELFF.

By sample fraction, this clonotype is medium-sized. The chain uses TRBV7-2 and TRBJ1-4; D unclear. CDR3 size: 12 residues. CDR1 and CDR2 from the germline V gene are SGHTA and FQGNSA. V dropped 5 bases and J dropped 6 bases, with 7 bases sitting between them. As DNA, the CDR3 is TGTGCCAGCAGCCGGACCCATGAAAAACTGTTTTTT. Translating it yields CASSRTHEKLFF. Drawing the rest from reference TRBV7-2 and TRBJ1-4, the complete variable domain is GAGVSQSPSNKVTEKGKDVELRCDPISGHTALYWYRQSLGQGLEFLIYFQGNSAPDKSGLPSDRFSAERTGGSVSTLTIQRTQQEDSAVYLCASSRTHEKLFFGSGTQLSVL.

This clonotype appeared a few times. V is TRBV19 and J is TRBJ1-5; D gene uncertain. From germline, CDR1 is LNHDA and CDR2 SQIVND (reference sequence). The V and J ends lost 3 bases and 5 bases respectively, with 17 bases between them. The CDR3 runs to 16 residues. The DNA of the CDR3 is TGTGCCAGTAGTATTTCTGGAGTTCGGACGGATCAGCCCCAGCATTTT. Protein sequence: CASSISGVRTDQPQHF.

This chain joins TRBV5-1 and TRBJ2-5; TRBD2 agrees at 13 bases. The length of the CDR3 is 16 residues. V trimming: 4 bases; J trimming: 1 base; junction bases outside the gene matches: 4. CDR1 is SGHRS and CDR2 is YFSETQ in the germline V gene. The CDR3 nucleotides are TGCGCCAGCAGCAGGGGACTAGCGGGATTCCAAGAGACCCAGTACTTC. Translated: CASSRGLAGFQETQYF.